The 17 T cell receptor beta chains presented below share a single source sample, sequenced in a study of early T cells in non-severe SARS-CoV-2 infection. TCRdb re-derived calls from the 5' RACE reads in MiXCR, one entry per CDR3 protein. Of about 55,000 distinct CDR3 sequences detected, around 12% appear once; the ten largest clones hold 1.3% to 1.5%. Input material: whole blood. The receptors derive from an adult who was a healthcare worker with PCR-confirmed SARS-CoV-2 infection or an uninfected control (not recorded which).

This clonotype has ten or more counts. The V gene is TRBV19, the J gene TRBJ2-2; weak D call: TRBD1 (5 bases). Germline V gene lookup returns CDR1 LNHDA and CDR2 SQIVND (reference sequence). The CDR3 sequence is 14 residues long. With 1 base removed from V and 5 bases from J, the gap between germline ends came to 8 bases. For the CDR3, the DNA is TGTGCCAGTAGTATAGCCAGGGCTACCGGGGAGCTGTTTTTT. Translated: CASSIARATGELFF.

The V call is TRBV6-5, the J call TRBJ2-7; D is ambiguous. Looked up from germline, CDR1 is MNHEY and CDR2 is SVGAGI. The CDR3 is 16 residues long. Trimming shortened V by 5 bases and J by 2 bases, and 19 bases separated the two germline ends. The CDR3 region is CASSHMNKGPPYEQYF. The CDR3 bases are TGTGCCAGCAGTCACATGAACAAGGGTCCCCCCTACGAGCAGTACTTC.

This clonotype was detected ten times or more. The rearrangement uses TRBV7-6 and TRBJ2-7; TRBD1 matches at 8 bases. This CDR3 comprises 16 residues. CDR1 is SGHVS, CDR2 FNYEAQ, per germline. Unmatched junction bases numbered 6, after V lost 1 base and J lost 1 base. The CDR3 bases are TGTGCCAGCAGCTTAGGGACAGGGAAGTTGTCCTACGAGCAGTACTTC. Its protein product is CASSLGTGKLSYEQYF.

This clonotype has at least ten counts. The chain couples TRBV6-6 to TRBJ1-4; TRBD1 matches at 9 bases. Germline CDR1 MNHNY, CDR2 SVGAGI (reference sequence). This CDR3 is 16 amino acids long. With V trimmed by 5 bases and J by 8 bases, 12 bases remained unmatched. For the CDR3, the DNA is TGTGCCAGCAGTATACCATCGGGACAGGGAACCGAAAAACTGTTTTTT. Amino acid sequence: CASSIPSGQGTEKLFF.

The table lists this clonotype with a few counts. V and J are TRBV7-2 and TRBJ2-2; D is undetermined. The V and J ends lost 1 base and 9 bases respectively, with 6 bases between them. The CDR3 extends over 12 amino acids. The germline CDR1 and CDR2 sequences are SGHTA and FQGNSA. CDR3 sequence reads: CASSLGSWELFF. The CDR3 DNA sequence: TGTGCCAGCAGCTTAGGGAGTTGGGAGCTGTTTTTT.

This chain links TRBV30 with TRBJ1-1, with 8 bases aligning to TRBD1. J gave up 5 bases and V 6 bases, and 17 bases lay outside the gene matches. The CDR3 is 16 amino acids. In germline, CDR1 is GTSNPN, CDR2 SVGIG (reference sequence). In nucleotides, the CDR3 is TGTGCCTGCGCGATTACAAACCAGGGGGCTCGAACTGAAGCTTTCTTT. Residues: CACAITNQGARTEAFF.

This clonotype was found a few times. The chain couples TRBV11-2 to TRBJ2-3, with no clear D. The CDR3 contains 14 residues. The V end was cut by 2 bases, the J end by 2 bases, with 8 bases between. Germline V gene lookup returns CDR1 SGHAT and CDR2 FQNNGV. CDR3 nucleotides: TGTGCCAGCAGCTTACAGGACCACACAGATACGCAGTATTTT. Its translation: CASSLQDHTDTQYF.

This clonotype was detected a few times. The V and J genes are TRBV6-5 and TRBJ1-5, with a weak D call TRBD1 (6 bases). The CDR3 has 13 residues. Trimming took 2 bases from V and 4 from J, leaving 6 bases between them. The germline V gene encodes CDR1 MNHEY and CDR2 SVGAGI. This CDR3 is CASSYTGNQPQHF. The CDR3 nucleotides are TGTGCCAGCAGTTACACAGGGAATCAGCCCCAGCATTTT.

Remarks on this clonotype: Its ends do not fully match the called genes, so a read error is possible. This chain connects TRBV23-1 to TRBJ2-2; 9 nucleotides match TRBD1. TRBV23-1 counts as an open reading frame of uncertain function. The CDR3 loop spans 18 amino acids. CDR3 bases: TGCGCCAGCAGCCAATTATTTCTGGGACAGGGGAACACCGGGGAGCTGTTTTTT. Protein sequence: CASSQLFLGQGNTGELFF.

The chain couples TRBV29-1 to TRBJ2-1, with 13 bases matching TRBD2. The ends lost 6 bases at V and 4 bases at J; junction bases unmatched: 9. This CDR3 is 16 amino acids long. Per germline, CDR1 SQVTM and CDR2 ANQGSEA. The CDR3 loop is CSVTGTSGALYNEQFF. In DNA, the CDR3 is TGCAGCGTCACCGGGACTAGCGGGGCACTGTACAATGAGCAGTTCTTC.

For the CDR3, the DNA is TGTGCCAGCAGCTCAAGCGGGGGGCCCCAGGAGACCCAGTACTTC. It is translated as CASSSSGGPQETQYF. The rearrangement uses TRBV9 and TRBJ2-5, with 9 nucleotides matching TRBD2. Germline CDR1 reads SGDLS; CDR2 reads YYNGEE. The CDR3 length is 15 residues. With V trimmed by 4 bases and J by 5 bases, 9 bases remained unmatched.

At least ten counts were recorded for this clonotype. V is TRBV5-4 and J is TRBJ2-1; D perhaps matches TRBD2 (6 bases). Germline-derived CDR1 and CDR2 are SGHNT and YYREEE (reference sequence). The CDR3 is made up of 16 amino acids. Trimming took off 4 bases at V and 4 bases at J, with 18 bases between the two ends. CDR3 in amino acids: CASSEVGGPYYNEQFF. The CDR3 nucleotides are TGTGCCAGCAGCGAAGTCGGGGGTCCATATTACAATGAGCAGTTCTTC. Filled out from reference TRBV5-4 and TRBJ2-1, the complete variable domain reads ETGVTQSPTHLIKTRGQQVTLRCSSQSGHNTVSWYQQALGQGPQFIFQYYREEENGRGNFPPRFSGLQFPNYSSELNVNALELDDSALYLCASSEVGGPYYNEQFFGPGTRLTVL.

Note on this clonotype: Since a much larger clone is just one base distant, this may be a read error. CDR3 amino acids: CASGLTGQAFDIQYF. The CDR3 coding sequence is TGTGCCAGCGGCCTAACCGGGCAGGCCTTTGACATTCAGTACTTC. The chain joins TRBV11-2 to TRBJ2-4; D is ambiguous. CDR3 length: 15 amino acids. The V and J ends lost 8 bases and 8 bases respectively, with 22 bases between them. Germline assignment: CDR1 SGHAT and CDR2 FQNNGV.

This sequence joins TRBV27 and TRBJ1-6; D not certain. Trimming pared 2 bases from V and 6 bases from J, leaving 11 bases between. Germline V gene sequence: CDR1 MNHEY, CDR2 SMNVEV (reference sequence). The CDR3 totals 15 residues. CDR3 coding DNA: TGTGCCAGCAGTTTAGGGTCGTGGGGTAATTCACCCCTCCACTTT. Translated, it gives CASSLGSWGNSPLHF.

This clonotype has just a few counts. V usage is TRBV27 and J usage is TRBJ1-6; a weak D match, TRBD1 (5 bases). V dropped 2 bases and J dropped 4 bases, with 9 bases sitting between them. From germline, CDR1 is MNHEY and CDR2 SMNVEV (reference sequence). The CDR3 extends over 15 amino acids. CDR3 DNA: TGTGCCAGCAGTTTAGGGGACCAGTATAATTCACCCCTCCACTTT. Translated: CASSLGDQYNSPLHF.

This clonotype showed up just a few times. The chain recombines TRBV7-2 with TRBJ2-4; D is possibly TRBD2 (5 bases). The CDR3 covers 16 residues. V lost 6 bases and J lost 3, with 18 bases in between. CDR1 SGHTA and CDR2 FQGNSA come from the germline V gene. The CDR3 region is CASSKDRVGDKNIQYF. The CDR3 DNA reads TGTGCCAGCAGTAAGGACCGGGTCGGGGACAAAAACATTCAGTACTTC.

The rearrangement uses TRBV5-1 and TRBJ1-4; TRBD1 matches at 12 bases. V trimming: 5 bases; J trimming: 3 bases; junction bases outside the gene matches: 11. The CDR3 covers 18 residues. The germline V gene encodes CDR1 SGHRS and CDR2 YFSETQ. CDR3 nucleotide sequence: TGCGCCAGCAGGCGAATGCCGGGACAGGGGGCAGCTAATGAAAAACTGTTTTTT. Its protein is CASRRMPGQGAANEKLFF.